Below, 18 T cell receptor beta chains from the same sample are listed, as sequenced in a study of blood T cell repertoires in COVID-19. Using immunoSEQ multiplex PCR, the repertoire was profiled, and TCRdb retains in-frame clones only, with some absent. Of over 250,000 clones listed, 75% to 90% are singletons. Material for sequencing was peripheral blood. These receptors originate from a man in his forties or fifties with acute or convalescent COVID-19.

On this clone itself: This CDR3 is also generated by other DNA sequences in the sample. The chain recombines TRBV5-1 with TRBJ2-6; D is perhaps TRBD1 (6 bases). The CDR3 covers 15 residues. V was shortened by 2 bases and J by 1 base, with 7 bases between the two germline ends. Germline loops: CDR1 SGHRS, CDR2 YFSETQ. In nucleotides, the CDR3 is TGCGCCAGCAGCTTACAGGGTTCTGGGGCCAACGTCCTGACTTTC. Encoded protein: CASSLQGSGANVLTF.

DNA for the CDR3: TGTGCCAGCTCCCCGGAGGACTTGGGTACAGATACGCAGTATTTT. Its protein is CASSPEDLGTDTQYF. This chain connects TRBV4-2 to TRBJ2-3; tentative D call: TRBD2 (5 bases). Trimming cost V 8 bases and J 3 bases, with 18 bases left between them. The CDR3 has 15 amino acids. Germline CDR1 reads LGHNA; CDR2 reads YNFKEQ.

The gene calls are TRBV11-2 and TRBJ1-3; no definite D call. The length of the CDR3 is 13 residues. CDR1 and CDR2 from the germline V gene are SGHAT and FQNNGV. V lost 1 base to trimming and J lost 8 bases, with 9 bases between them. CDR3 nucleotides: TGTGCCAGCAGCTTAGGGTCCGGGGACACCATATATTTT. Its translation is CASSLGSGDTIYF.

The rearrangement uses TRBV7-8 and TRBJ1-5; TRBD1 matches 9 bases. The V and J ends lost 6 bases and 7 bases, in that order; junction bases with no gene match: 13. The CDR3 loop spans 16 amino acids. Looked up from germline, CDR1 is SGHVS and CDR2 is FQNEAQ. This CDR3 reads CASRDSTGGLGQPQHF. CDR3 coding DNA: TGTGCCAGCAGGGACTCGACAGGGGGTCTCGGCCAGCCCCAGCATTTT.

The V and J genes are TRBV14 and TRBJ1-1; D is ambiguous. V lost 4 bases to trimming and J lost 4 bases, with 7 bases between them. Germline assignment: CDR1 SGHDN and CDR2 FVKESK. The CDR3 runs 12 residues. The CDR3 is CASSPGFTEAFF. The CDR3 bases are TGTGCCAGCAGCCCGGGGTTCACTGAAGCTTTCTTT.

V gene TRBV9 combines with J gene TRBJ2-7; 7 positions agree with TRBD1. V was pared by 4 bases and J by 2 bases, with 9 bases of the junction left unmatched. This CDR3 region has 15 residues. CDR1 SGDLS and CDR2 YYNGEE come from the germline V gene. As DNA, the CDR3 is TGTGCCAGCAGCCCCACAGGGGCTTATACCTACGAGCAGTACTTC. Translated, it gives CASSPTGAYTYEQYF.

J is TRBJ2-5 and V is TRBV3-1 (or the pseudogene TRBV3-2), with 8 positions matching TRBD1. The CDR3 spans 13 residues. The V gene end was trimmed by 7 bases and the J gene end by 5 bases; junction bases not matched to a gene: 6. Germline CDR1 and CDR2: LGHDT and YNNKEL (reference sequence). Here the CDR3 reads CASNQGAWETQYF. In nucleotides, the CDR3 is TGTGCCAGCAATCAGGGGGCGTGGGAGACCCAGTACTTC.

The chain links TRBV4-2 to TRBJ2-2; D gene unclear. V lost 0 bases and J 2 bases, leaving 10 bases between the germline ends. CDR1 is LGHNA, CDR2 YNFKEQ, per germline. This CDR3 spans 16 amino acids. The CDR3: CASSQDRSPNTGELFF. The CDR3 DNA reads TGTGCCAGCAGCCAAGATCGGTCGCCAAACACCGGGGAGCTGTTTTTT.

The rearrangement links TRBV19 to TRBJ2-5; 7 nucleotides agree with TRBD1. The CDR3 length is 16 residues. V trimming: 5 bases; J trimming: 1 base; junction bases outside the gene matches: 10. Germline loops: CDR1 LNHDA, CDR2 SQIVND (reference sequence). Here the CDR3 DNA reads TGTGCCAGTAGTCCGGGATGGGCAGGGGGCCAAGAGACCCAGTACTTC. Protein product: CASSPGWAGGQETQYF.

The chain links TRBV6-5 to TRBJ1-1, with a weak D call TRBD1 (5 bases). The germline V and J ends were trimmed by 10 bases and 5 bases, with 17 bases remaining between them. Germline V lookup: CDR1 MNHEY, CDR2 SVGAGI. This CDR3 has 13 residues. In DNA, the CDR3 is TGTGCCACCGGGCGGGGGTTCGAAACTGAAGCTTTCTTT. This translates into CATGRGFETEAFF.

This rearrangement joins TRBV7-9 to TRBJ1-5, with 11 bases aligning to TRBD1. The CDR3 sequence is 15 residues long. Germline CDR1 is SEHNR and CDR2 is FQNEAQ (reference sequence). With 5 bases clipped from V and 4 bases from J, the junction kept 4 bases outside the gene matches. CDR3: CASSLGTGGNQPQHF. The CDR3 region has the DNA TGTGCCAGCAGCCTCGGGACAGGGGGAAATCAGCCCCAGCATTTT.

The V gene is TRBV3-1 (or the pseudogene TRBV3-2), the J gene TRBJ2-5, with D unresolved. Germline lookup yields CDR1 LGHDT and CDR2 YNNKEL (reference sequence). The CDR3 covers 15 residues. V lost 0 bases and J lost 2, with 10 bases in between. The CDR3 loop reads CASSQDWAQQETQYF. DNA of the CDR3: TGTGCCAGCAGCCAAGATTGGGCCCAACAAGAGACCCAGTACTTC.

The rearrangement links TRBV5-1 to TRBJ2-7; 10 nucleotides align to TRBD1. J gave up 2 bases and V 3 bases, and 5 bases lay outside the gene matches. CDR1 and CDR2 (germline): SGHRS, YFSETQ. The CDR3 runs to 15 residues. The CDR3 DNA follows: TGCGCCAGCAGCTCTAGACAGGGGGCAACCTACGAGCAGTACTTC. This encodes CASSSRQGATYEQYF.

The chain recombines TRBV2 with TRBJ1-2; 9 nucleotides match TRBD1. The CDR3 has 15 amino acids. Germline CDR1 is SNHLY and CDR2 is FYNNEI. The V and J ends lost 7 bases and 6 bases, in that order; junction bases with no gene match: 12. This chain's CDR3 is CASTRLGQGLDGYTF. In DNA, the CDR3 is TGTGCCAGCACCCGCCTGGGACAGGGTTTGGATGGCTACACCTTC.

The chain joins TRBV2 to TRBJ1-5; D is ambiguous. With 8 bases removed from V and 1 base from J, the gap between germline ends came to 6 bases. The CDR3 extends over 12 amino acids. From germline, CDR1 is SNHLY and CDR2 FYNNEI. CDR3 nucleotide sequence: TGTGCCAGCGGCCAGAGCAATCAGCCCCAGCATTTT. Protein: CASGQSNQPQHF. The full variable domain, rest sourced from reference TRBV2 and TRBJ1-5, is EPEVTQTPSHQVTQMGQEVILRCVPISNHLYFYWYRQILGQKVEFLVSFYNNEISEKSEIFDDQFSVERPDGSNFTLKIRSTKLEDSAMYFCASGQSNQPQHFGDGTRLSIL.

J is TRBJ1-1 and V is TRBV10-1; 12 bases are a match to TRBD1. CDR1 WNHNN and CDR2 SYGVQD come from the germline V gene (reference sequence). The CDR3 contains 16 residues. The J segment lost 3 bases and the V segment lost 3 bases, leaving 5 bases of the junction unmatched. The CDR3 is CASSEGTGGLDTEAFF. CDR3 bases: TGCGCCAGCAGTGAAGGGACAGGGGGCTTAGACACTGAAGCTTTCTTT.

CDR3 in amino acids: CASSQPQGSTDTQYF. The CDR3, as DNA: TGCGCCAGCAGCCAACCACAGGGATCCACAGATACGCAGTATTTT. This chain joins TRBV4-1 and TRBJ2-3; possibly TRBD1 for D (6 bases). The CDR3 spans 15 residues. Per the germline V gene, CDR1 is MGHRA and CDR2 is YSYEKL. The ends were cut back, 2 bases at V and 2 bases at J, with 11 bases in the middle.

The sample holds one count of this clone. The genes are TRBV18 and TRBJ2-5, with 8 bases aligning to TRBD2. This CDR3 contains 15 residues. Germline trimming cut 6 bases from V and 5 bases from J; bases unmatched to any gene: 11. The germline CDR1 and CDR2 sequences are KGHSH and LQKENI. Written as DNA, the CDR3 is TGTGCCAGCTCCCCTACACTTACTAGCGGCGAGACCCAGTACTTC. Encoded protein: CASSPTLTSGETQYF.